This record concerns one T cell receptor (beta chain) sequence. The data were obtained in a study of CD8+ T cells in alopecia areata. Trimming removed 0 bases at V and 2 bases at J, with 10 bases between. The CDR3 covers 15 residues. The germline V gene encodes CDR1 MGHRA and CDR2 YSYEKL. Reverse transcribed after extraction, RNA yielded cDNA as the sequencing template. Sequenced by immunoSEQ multiplex PCR; TCRdb stores in-frame clones only, minus some. This table holds about 130,000 clones, around three fifths found once. The starting material was CD4+ T cells sorted from blood, obtained at week 0. This sequence joins TRBV4-1 and TRBJ1-2; D gene ambiguous. This TCR came from a human donor with alopecia areata. This CDR3 reads CASSQEAAQNYGYTF. DNA of the CDR3: TGCGCCAGCAGCCAAGAGGCGGCGCAAAACTATGGCTACACCTTC.